This entry concerns a single T cell receptor (beta chain). Trimming cost V 7 bases and J 0 bases; bases outside gene matches: 11. Germline CDR1 and CDR2: SQVTM and ANQGSEA. The CDR3 consists of 16 residues. This entry is derived from a study of blood T cells in healthy people across ages. The authors ran a second PCR of 7 to 11 cycles using a sample-barcoded 5' primer and a J-beta primer mix. With 12 random nucleotides, a template-switch adaptor tagged each individual cDNA molecule. A single record per CDR3 protein comes from TCRdb applying MiXCR to the 5' RACE reads. The sample has around 500,000 distinct CDR3 sequences; 25% to 35% are singletons. These data are also associated with another study on T cells of mothers and their children. That report notes: The study sampled a few healthy Caucasian mothers and their six children.

The sequencing input was blood. The TCR was taken from a boy under 10 years old in good health. The chain carries TRBV29-1 and TRBJ2-3; 9 bases map to TRBD2. This CDR3 is CSARLRLAASTDTQYF. CDR3 bases: TGCAGCGCCCGCCTCAGACTAGCGGCTAGCACAGATACGCAGTATTTT.